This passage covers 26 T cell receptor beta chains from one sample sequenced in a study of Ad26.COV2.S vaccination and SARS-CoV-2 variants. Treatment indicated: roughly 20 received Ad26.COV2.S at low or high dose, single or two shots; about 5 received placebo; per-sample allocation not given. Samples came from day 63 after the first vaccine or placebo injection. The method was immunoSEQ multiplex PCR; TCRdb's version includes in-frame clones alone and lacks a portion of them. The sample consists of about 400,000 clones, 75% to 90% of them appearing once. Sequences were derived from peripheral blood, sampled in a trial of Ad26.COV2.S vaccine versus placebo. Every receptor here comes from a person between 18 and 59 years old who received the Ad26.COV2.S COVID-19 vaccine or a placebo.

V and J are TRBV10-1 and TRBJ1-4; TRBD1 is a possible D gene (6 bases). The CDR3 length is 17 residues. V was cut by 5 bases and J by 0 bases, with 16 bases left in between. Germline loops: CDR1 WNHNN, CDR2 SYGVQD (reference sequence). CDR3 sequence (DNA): TGCGCCAGCAGTACTTACAGGGAAAGGGCAACTAATGAAAAACTGTTTTTT. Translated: CASSTYRERATNEKLFF.

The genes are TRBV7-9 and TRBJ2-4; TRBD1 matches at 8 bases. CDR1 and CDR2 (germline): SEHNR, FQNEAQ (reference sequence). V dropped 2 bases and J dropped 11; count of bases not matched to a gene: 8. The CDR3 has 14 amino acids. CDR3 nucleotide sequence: TGTGCCAGCAGCTTAACTGGCCAGGGGGCCCTTCAGTACTTC. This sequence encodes CASSLTGQGALQYF. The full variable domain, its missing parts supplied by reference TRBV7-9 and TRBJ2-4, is DTGVSQNPRHKITKRGQNVTFRCDPISEHNRLYWYRQTLGQGPEFLTYFQNEAQLEKSRLLSDRFSAERPKGSFSTLEIQRTEQGDSAMYLCASSLTGQGALQYFGAGTRLSVL.

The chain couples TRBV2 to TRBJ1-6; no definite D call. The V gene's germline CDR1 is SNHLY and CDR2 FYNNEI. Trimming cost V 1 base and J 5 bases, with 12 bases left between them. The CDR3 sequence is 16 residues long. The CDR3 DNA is TGTGCCAGCAGTGAAGAGAGGGCCGCAGATAATTCACCCCTCCACTTT. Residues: CASSEERAADNSPLHF.

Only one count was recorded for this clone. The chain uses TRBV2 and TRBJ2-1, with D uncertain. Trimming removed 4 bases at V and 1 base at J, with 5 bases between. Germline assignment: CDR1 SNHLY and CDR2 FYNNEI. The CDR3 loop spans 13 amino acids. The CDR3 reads CASSVASYNEQFF. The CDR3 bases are TGTGCCAGCAGTGTCGCTTCCTACAATGAGCAGTTCTTC.

CDR3 sequence: CASSAGKQETQYF. The CDR3 DNA reads TGTGCCAGCAGTGCCGGCAAGCAAGAGACCCAGTACTTC. The chain uses TRBV2 and TRBJ2-5; D gene ambiguous. This CDR3 has 13 residues. V was cut by 4 bases and J by 2 bases, with 8 bases left in between. Germline V gene lookup returns CDR1 SNHLY and CDR2 FYNNEI.

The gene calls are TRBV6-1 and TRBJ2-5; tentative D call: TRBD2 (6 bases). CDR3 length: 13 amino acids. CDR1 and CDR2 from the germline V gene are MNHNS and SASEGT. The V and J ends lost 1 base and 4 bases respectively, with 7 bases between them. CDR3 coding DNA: TGTGCCAGCAGTGAAGTGGGGGGAGAGACCCAGTACTTC. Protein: CASSEVGGETQYF.

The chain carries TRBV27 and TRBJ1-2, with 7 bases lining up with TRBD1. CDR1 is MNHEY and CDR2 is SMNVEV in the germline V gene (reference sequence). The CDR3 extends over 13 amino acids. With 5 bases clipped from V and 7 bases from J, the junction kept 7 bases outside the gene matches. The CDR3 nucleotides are TGTGCCAGCAGTCAATACAGGGGCGGTGGCTACACCTTC. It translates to CASSQYRGGGYTF.

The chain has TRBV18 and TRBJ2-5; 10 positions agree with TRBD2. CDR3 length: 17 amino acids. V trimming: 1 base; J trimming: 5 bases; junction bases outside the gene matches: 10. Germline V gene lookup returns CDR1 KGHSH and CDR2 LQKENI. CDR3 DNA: TGTGCCAGCTCACCACTAGCGGGAGGTCTACTTTTCGAGACCCAGTACTTC. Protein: CASSPLAGGLLFETQYF.

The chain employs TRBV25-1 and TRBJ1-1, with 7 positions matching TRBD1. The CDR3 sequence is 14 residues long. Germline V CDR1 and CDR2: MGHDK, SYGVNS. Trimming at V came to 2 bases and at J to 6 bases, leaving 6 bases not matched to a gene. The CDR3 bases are TGTGCCAGCAGTGAAGCAGGGGGGCTACCTGAAGCTTTCTTT. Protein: CASSEAGGLPEAFF.

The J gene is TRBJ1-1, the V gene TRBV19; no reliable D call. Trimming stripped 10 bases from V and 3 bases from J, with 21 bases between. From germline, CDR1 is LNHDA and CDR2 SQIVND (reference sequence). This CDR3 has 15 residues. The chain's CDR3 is CATQPPSLQDTEAFF. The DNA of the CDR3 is TGTGCCACCCAACCCCCGAGTTTGCAGGACACTGAAGCTTTCTTT.

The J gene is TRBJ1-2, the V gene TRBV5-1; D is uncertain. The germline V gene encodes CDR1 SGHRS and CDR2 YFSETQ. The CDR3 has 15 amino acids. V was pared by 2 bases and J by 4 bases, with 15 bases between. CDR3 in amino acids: CASSLSIRSPYGYTF. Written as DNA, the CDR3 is TGCGCCAGCAGCTTATCTATTAGGAGTCCCTATGGCTACACCTTC. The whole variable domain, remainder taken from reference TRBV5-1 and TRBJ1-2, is KAGVTQTPRYLIKTRGQQVTLSCSPISGHRSVSWYQQTPGQGLQFLFEYFSETQRNKGNFPGRFSGRQFSNSRSEMNVSTLELGDSALYLCASSLSIRSPYGYTFGSGTRLTVV.

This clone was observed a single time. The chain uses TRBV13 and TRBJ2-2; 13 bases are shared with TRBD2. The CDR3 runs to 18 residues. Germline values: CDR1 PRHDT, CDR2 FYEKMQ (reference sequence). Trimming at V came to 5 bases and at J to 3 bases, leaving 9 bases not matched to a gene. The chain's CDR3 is CASSTGLAGVRDTGELFF. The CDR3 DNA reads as TGTGCCAGCAGCACCGGACTAGCGGGAGTGAGGGACACCGGGGAGCTGTTTTTT. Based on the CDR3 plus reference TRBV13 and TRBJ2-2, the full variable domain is AAGVIQSPRHLIKEKRETATLKCYPIPRHDTVYWYQQGPGQDPQFLISFYEKMQSDKGSIPDRFSAQQFSDYHSELNMSSLELGDSALYFCASSTGLAGVRDTGELFFGEGSRLTVL.

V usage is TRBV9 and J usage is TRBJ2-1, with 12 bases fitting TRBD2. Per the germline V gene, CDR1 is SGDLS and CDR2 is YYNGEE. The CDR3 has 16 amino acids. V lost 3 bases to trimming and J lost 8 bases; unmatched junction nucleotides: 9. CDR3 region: CASSASSGRDGYEQFF. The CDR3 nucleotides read TGTGCCAGCAGCGCATCTAGCGGGAGGGATGGATATGAGCAGTTCTTC.

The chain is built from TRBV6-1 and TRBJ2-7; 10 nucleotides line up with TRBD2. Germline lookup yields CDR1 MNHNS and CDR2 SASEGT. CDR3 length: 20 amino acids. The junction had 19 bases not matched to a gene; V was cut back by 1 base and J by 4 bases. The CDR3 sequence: CASSEEAWASGSLSRYEQYF. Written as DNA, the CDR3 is TGTGCCAGCAGTGAAGAGGCCTGGGCTAGCGGGAGCCTGTCCCGATACGAGCAGTACTTC.

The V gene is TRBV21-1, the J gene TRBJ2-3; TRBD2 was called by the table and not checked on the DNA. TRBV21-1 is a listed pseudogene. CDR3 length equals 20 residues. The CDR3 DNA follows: TGTGCCAGCAGCAAAAGAGGAGTGACCGCCTGGCTAAGAAAAACAGATACGCAGTATTTT. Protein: CASSKRGVTAWLRKTDTQYF.

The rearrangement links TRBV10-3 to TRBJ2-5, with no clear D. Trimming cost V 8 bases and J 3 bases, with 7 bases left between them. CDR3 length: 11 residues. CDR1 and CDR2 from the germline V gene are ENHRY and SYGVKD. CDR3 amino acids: CAIGREETQYF. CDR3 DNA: TGTGCCATCGGACGGGAAGAGACCCAGTACTTC.

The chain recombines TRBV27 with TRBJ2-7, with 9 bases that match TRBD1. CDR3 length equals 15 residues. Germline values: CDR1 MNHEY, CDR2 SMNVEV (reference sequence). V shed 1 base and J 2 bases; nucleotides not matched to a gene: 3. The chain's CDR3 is CASSLLGDRAYEQYF. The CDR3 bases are TGTGCCAGCAGTTTATTAGGGGACAGGGCCTACGAGCAGTACTTC.

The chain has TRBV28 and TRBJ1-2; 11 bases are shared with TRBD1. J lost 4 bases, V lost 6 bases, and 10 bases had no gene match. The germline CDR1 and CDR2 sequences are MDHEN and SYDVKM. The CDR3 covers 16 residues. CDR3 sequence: CASSAGRTGGAYGYTF. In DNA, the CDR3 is TGTGCCAGCAGCGCCGGCCGGACAGGGGGCGCCTATGGCTACACCTTC.

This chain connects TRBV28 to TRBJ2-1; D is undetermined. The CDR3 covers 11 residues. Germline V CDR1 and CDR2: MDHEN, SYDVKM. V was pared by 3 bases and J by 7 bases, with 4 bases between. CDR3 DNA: TGTGCCAGCAGTTTTATAAATGAGCAGTTCTTC. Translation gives CASSFINEQFF.

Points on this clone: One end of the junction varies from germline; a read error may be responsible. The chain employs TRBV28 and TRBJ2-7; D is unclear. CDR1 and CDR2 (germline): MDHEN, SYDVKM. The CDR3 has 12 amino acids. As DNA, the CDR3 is TGTGCCAGCCGTTTAGGGTCCTACGAGCAGTACTTC. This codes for CASRLGSYEQYF.

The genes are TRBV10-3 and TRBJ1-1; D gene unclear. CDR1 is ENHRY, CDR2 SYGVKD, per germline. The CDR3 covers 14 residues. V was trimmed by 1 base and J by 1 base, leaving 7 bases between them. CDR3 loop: CAISEWEGNTEAFF. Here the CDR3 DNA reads TGTGCCATCAGTGAGTGGGAGGGGAACACTGAAGCTTTCTTT.

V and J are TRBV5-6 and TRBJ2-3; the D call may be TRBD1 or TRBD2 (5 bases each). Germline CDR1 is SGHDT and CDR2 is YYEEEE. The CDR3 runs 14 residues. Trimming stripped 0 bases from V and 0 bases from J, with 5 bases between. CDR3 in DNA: TGTGCCAGCAGCTTGGGGGGGAGCACAGATACGCAGTATTTT. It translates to CASSLGGSTDTQYF.

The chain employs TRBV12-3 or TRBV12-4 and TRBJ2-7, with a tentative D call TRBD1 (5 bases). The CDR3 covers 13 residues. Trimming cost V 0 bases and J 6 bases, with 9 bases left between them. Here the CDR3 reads CASSLAAGSEQYF. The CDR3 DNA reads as TGTGCCAGCAGTTTAGCGGCAGGGTCCGAGCAGTACTTC.

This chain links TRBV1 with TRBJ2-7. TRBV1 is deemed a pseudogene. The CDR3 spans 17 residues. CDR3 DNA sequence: TGCACCAGCAGCCAAGATCGGGACGTCCCAACCTCCTACGAGCAGTACTTC. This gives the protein CTSSQDRDVPTSYEQYF.

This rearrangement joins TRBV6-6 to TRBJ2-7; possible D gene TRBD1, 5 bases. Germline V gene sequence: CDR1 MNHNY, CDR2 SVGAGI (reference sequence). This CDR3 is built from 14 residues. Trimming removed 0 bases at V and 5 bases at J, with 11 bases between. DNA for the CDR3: TGTGCCAGCAGTTACTCAGGGGAACGTAACGAGCAGTACTTC. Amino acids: CASSYSGERNEQYF.

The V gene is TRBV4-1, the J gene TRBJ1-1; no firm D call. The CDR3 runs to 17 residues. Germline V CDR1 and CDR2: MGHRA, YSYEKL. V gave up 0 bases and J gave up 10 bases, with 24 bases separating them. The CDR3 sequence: CASSQDEFLWSPYGAFF. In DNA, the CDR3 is TGCGCCAGCAGCCAAGACGAGTTCTTATGGTCACCCTATGGAGCTTTCTTT.